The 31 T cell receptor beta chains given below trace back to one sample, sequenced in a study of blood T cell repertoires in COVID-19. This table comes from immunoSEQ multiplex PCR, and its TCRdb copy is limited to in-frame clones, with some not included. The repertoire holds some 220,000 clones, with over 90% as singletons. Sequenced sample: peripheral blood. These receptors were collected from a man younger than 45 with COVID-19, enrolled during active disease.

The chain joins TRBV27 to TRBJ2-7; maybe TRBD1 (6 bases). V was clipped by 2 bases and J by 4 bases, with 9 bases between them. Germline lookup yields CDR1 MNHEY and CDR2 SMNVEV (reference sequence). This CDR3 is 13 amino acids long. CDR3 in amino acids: CASSLATGYEQYF. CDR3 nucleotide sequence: TGTGCCAGCAGTTTAGCGACAGGATACGAGCAGTACTTC.

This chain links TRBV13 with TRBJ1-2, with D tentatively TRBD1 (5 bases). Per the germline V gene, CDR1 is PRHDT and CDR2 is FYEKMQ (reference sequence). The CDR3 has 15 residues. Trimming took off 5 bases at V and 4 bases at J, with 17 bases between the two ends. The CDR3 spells CASSLSVGPIYGYTF. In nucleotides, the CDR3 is TGTGCCAGCAGCCTCTCCGTGGGGCCCATCTATGGCTACACCTTC. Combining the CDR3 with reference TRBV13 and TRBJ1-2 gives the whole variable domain AAGVIQSPRHLIKEKRETATLKCYPIPRHDTVYWYQQGPGQDPQFLISFYEKMQSDKGSIPDRFSAQQFSDYHSELNMSSLELGDSALYFCASSLSVGPIYGYTFGSGTRLTVV.

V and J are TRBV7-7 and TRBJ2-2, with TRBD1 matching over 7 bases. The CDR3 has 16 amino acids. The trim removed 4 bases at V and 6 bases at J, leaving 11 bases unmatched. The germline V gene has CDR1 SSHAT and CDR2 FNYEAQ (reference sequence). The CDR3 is CASSSQGGRAPGELFF. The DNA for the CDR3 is TGTGCCAGCAGCTCCCAAGGGGGCAGGGCCCCCGGGGAGCTGTTTTTT.

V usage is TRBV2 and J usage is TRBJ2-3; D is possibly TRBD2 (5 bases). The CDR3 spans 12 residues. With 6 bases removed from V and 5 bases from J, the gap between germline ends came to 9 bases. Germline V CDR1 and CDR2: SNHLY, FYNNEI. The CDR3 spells CASRLEIDTQYF. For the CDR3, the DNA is TGTGCCAGCAGACTAGAGATAGATACGCAGTATTTT. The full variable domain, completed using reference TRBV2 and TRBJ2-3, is EPEVTQTPSHQVTQMGQEVILRCVPISNHLYFYWYRQILGQKVEFLVSFYNNEISEKSEIFDDQFSVERPDGSNFTLKIRSTKLEDSAMYFCASRLEIDTQYFGPGTRLTVL.

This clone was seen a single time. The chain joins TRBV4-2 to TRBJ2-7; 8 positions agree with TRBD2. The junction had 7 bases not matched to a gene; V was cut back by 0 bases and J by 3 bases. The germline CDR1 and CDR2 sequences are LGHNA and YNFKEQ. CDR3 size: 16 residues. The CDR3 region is CASSQEPGGSLYEQYF. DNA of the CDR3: TGTGCCAGCAGCCAAGAACCGGGGGGGTCCCTCTACGAGCAGTACTTC.

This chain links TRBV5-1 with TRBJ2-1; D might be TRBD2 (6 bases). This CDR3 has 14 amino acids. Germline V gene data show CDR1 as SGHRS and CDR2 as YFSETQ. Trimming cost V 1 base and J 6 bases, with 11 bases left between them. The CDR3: CASSLSTSPNEQFF. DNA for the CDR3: TGCGCCAGCAGCTTGAGTACTAGCCCCAATGAGCAGTTCTTC.

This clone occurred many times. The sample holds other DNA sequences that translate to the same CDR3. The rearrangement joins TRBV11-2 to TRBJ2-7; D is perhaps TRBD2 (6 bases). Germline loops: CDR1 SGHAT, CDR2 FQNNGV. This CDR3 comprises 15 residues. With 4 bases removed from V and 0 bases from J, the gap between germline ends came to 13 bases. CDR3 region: CASSYAGRGSYEQYF. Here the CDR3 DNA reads TGTGCCAGCAGCTACGCGGGACGAGGCTCCTACGAGCAGTACTTC.

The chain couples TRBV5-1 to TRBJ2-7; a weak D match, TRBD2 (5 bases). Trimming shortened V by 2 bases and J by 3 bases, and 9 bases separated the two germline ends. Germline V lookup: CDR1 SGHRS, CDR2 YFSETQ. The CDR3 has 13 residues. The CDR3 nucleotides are TGCGCCAGCAGCTTCGGGATGGTCTACGAGCAGTACTTC. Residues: CASSFGMVYEQYF.

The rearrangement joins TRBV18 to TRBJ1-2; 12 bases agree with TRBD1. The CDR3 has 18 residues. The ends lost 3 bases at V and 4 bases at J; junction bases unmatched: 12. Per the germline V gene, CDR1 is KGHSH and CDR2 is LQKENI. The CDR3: CASSPLTGQGARSYGYTF. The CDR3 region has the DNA TGTGCCAGCTCACCGTTAACGGGACAGGGGGCGCGGAGCTATGGCTACACCTTC.

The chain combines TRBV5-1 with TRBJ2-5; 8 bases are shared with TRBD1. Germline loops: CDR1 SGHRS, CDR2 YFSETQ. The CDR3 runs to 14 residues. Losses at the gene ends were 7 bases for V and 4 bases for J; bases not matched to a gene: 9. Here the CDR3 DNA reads TGCGCCAGCTTTACCGGACAGGGAGCAGAGACCCAGTACTTC. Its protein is CASFTGQGAETQYF. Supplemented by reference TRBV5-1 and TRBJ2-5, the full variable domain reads KAGVTQTPRYLIKTRGQQVTLSCSPISGHRSVSWYQQTPGQGLQFLFEYFSETQRNKGNFPGRFSGRQFSNSRSEMNVSTLELGDSALYLCASFTGQGAETQYFGPGTRLLVL.

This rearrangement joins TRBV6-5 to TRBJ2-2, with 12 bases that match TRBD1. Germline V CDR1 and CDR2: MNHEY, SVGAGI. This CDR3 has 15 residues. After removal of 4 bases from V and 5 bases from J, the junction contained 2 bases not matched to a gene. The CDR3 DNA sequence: TGTGCCAGCAGTTCGGGACAGGGGGCTACCGGGGAGCTGTTTTTT. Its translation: CASSSGQGATGELFF.

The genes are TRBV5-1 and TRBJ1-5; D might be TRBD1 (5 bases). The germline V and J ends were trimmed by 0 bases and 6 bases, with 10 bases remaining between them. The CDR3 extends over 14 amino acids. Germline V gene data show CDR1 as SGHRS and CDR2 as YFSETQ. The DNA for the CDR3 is TGCGCCAGCAGCTTGGTGCAGGGAGGTCAGCCCCAGCATTTT. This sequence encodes CASSLVQGGQPQHF.

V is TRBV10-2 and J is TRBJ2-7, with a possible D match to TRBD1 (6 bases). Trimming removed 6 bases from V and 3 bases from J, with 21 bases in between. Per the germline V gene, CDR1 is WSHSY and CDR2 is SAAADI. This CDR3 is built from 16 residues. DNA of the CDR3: TGCGCCAGCAGGGACCCTTACAGGGACCGTGGCTACGAGCAGTACTTC. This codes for CASRDPYRDRGYEQYF.

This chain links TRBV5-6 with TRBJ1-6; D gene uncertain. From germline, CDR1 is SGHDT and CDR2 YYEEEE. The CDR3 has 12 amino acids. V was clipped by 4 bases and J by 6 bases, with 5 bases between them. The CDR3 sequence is CASSLLNSPLHF. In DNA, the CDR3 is TGTGCCAGCAGCCTACTTAATTCACCCCTCCACTTT.

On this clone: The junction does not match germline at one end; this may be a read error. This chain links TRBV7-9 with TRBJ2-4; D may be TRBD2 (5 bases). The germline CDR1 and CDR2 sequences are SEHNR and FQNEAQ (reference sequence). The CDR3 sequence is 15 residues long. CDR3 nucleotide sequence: TGTGCCAGCAGCTCTCCATTGGGAGCCCAAAACATTCAGTACTTC. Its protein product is CASSSPLGAQNIQYF.

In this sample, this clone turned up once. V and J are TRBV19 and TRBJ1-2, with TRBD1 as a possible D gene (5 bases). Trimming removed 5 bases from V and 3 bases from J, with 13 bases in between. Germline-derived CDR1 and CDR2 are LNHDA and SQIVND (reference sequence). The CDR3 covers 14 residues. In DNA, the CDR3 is TGTGCCAGTAGTGGGAGGACATCTGACTATGGCTACACCTTC. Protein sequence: CASSGRTSDYGYTF.

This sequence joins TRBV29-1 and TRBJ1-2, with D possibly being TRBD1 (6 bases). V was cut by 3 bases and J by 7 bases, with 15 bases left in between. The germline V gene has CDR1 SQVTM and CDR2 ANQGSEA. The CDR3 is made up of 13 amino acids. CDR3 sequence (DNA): TGCAGCGTTGATAAGGGACACCTCGGTGGCTACACCTTC. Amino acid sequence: CSVDKGHLGGYTF.

This chain's CDR3 is CASSLAGRGDTEAFF. CDR3 DNA: TGCGCCAGCAGCTTGGCAGGGCGGGGAGACACTGAAGCTTTCTTT. This sequence joins TRBV5-1 and TRBJ1-1; perhaps TRBD1 as D (5 bases). V lost 0 bases to trimming and J lost 3 bases, with 12 bases between them. CDR1 is SGHRS, CDR2 YFSETQ, per germline. CDR3 length equals 15 residues. Full variable domain (rest looked up from reference TRBV5-1 and TRBJ1-1): KAGVTQTPRYLIKTRGQQVTLSCSPISGHRSVSWYQQTPGQGLQFLFEYFSETQRNKGNFPGRFSGRQFSNSRSEMNVSTLELGDSALYLCASSLAGRGDTEAFFGQGTRLTVV.

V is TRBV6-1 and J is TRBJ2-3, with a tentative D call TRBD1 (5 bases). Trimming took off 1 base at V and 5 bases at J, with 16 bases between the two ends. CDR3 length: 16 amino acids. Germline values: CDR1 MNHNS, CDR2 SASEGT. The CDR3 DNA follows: TGTGCCAGCAGTGAAGGGCTCGCAGGGTCAGTAGATACGCAGTATTTT. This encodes CASSEGLAGSVDTQYF.

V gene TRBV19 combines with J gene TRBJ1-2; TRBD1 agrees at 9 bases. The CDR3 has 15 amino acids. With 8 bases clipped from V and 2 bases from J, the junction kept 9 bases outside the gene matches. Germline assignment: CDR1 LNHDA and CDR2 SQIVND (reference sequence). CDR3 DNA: TGTGCCAGTCGAGAAACAGGGGGCTCGAACTATGGCTACACCTTC. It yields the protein CASRETGGSNYGYTF.

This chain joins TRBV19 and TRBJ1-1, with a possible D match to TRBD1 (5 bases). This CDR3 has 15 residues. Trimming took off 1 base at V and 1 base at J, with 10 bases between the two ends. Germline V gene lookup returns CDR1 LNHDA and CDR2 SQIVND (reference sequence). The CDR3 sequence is CASSIAGERNTEAFF. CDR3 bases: TGTGCCAGTAGTATAGCGGGGGAAAGGAACACTGAAGCTTTCTTT.

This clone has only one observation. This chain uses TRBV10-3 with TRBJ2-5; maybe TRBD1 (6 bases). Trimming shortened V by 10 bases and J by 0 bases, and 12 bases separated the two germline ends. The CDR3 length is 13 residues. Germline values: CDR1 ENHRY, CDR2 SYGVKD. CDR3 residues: CATQRGYQETQYF. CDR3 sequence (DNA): TGTGCCACGCAAAGGGGGTACCAAGAGACCCAGTACTTC.

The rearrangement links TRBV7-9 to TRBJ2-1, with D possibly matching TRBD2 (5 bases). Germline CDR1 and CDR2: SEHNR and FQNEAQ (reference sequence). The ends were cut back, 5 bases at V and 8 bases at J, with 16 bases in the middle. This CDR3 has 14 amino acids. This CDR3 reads CASSITRAGDEQFF. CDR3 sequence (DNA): TGTGCCAGCAGCATAACTAGAGCTGGGGATGAGCAGTTCTTC.

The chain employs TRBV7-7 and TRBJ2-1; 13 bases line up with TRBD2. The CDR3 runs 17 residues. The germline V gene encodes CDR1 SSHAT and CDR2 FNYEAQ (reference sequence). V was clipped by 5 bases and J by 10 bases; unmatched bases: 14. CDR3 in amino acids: CASSPGLAGEPLKEQFF. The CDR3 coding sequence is TGTGCCAGCAGCCCAGGACTAGCGGGGGAGCCACTAAAGGAGCAGTTCTTC.

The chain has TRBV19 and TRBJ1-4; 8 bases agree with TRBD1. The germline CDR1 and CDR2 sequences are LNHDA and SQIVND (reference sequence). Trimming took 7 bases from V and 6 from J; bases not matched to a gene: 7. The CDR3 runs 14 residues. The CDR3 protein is CASKEGQGHEKLFF. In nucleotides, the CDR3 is TGTGCCAGTAAAGAAGGACAGGGACATGAAAAACTGTTTTTT.

The CDR3 is CASRTGPGNSPLHF. The CDR3 DNA is TGTGCCAGCAGGACAGGGCCGGGGAATTCACCCCTCCACTTT. The chain combines TRBV6-4 with TRBJ1-6; 7 positions match TRBD1. The ends lost 6 bases at V and 7 bases at J; junction bases unmatched: 6. This CDR3 region has 14 residues. CDR1 and CDR2 from the germline V gene are MRHNA and SNTAGT.

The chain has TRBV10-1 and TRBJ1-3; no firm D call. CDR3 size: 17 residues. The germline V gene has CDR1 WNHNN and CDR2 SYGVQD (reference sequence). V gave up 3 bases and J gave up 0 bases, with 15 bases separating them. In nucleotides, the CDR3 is TGCGCCAGCAGTGAATTGAGACCAGGCTTCTCTGGAAACACCATATATTTT. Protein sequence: CASSELRPGFSGNTIYF.

CDR3 region: CASSGGQRLNTEAFF. The DNA of the CDR3 is TGTGCCAGCTCCGGCGGACAGAGACTGAACACTGAAGCTTTCTTT. The chain has TRBV6-5 and TRBJ1-1; perhaps TRBD1 as D (6 bases). V was pared by 8 bases and J by 0 bases, with 16 bases between. Looked up from germline, CDR1 is MNHEY and CDR2 is SVGAGI. The CDR3 has 15 residues.

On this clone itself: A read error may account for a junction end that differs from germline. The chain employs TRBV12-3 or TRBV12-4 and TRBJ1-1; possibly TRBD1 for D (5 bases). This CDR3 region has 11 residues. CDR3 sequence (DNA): TGTGCCAGCAGTCCCCGGACACCACCTTTATTT. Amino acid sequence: CASSPRTPPLF.

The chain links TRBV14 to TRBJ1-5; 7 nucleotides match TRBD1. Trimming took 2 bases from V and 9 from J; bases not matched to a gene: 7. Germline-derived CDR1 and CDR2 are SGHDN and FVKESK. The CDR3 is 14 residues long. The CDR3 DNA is TGTGCCAGCAGCCAAACACAGGGGATCAGGCCCCAGCATTTT. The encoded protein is CASSQTQGIRPQHF.

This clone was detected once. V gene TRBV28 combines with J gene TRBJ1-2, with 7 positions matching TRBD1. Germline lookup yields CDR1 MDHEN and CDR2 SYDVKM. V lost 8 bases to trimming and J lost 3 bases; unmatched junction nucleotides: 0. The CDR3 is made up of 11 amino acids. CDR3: CASGTDYGYTF. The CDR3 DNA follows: TGTGCCAGCGGGACAGACTATGGCTACACCTTC.